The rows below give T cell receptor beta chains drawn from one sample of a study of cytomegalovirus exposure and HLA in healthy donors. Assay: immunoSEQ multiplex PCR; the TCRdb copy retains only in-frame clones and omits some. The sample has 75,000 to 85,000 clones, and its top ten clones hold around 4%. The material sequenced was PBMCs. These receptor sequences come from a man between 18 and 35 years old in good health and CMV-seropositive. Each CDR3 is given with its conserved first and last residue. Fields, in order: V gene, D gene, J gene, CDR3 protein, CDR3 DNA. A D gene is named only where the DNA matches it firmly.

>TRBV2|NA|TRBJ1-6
CASSERGRGYNSPLHF
TGTGCCAGCAGTGAGAGGGGTCGGGGGTATAATTCACCCCTCCACTTT
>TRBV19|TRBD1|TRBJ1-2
CASSSLIQGHGYTF
TGTGCCAGTAGTTCCCTCATACAGGGGCATGGCTACACCTTC
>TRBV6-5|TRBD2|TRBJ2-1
CASSYSSGDGGNEQFF
TGTGCCAGCAGTTACTCGAGCGGGGACGGGGGGAATGAGCAGTTCTTC
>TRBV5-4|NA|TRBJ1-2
CASSSSQGTVGYGYTF
TGTGCCAGCAGCTCCTCCCAGGGTACGGTAGGGTATGGCTACACCTTC
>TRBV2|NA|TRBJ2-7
CASKGEKYEQYF
TGTGCCAGCAAGGGGGAAAAATACGAGCAGTACTTC
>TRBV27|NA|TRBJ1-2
CASSSEPGIYGYTF
TGTGCCAGCAGTTCCGAGCCGGGAATCTATGGCTACACCTTC
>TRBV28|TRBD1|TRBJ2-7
CATSGTGYYEQYF
TGTGCCACCTCGGGGACAGGGTACTACGAGCAGTACTTC
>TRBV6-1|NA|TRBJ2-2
CASATPDYYTGELFF
TGTGCCAGCGCTACCCCGGACTATTACACCGGGGAGCTGTTTTTT
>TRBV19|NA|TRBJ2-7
CASSPGSPRSYEQYF
TGTGCCAGTAGTCCCGGGTCTCCAAGGTCCTACGAGCAGTACTTC
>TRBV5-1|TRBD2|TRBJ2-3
CASSLTSGRTVADTQYF
TGCGCCAGCAGCTTGACTAGCGGGAGAACTGTCGCAGATACGCAGTATTTT
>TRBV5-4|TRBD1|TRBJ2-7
CASSAGQGFYEQYF
TGTGCCAGCAGCGCGGGACAGGGATTCTACGAGCAGTACTTC